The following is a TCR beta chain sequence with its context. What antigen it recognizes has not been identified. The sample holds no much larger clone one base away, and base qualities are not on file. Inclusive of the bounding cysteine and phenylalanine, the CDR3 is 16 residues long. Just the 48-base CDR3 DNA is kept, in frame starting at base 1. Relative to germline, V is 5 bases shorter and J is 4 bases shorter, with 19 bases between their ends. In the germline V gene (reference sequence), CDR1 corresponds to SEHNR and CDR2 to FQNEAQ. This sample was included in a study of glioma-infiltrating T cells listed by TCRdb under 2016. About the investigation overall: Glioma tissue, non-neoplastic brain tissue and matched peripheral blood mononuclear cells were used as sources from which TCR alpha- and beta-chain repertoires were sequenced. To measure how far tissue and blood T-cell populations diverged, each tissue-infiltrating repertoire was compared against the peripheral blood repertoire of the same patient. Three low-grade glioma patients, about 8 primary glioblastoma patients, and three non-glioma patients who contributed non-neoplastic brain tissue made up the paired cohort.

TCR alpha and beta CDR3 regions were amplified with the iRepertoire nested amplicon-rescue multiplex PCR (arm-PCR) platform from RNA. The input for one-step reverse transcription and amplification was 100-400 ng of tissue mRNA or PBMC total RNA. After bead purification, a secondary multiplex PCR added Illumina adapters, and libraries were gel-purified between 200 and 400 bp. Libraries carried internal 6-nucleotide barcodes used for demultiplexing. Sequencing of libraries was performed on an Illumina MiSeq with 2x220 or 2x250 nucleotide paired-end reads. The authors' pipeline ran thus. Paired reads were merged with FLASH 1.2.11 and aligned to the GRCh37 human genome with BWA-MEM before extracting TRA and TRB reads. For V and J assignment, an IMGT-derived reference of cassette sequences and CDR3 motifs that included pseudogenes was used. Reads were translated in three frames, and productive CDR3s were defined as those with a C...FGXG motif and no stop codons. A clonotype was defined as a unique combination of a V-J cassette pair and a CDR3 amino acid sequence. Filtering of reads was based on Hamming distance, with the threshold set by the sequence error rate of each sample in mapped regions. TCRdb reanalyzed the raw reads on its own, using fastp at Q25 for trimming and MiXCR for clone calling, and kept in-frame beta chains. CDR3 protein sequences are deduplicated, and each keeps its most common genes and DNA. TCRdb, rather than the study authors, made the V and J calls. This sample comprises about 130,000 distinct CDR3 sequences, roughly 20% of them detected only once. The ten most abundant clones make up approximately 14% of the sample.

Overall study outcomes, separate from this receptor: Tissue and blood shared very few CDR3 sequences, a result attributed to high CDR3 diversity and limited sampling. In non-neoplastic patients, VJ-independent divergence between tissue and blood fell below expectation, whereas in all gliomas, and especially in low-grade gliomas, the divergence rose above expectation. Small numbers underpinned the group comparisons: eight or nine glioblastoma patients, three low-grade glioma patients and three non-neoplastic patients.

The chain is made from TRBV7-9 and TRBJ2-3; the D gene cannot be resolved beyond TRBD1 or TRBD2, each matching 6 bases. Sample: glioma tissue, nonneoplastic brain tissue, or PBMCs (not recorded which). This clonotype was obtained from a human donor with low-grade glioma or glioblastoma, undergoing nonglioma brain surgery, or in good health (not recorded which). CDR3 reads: CASSLPRGGSSDTQYF. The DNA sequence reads TGTGCCAGCAGCCTCCCGCGAGGGGGGAGTTCAGATACGCAGTATTTT.